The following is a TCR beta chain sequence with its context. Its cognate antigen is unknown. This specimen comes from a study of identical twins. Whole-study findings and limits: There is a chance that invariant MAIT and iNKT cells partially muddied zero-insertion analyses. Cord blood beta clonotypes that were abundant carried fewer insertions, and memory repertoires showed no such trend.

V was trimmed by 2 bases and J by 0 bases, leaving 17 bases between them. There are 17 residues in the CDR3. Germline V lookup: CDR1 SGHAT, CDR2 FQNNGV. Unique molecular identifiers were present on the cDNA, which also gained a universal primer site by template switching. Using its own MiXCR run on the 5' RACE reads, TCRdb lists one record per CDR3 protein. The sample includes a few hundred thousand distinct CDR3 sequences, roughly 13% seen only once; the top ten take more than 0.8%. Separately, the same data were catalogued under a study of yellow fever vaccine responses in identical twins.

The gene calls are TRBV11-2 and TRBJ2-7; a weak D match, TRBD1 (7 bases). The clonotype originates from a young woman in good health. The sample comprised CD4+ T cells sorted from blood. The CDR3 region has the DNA TGTGCCAGCAGCTTAAATCCTGGAGGGGGCGCCTCCTACGAGCAGTACTTC. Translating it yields CASSLNPGGGASYEQYF. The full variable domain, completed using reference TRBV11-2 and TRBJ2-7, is EAGVAQSPRYKIIEKRQSVAFWCNPISGHATLYWYQQILGQGPKLLIQFQNNGVVDDSQLPKDRFSAERLKGVDSTLKIQPAKLEDSAVYLCASSLNPGGGASYEQYFGPGTRLTVT.